This record covers a single T cell receptor beta chain. Its antigen remains unidentified. Authors' processing steps: Because ImmunoSEQ provided only junction sequences with no quality scores, the filtering differed. This table comes from immunoSEQ multiplex PCR, and its TCRdb copy is limited to in-frame clones, with some not included. V, J and clone size reflect that table, while D and trimming were determined from the DNA. Here the sample spans about 1.1 million clones, around three quarters being singletons. The data were obtained in a study of shared clonotypes between healthy human individuals. Study-wide points: Rarefaction analysis demonstrated incomplete sorted-subset sequencing notwithstanding large depth.

All donors qualified as healthy HIV-negative adults and had experienced no recent acute infections or vaccinations. Investigators divided CD4+ cells into CD45RA+ naive and CD45RA-negative memory subsets. The sequence was collected from a man aged 18 to 30 in good health. Some clones in this sample may be carry-over from other donors' samples. Source material: memory CD4+ T cells from PBMCs. Subset: CD45RA-negative fraction.

CDR3 residues: CASKGSRLAKNEQFF. The DNA for the CDR3 is TGTGCCAGTAAAGGATCGCGACTAGCGAAAAATGAGCAGTTCTTC. The chain carries TRBV19 and TRBJ2-1; 8 nucleotides line up with TRBD2. There are 15 residues in the CDR3. V dropped 7 bases and J dropped 7; count of bases not matched to a gene: 12. Per germline, CDR1 LNHDA and CDR2 SQIVND (reference sequence).